This TCR beta chain comes out of a study of blood T cells in healthy people across ages. Whole-study results and caveats: A strong correlation was found between TCR beta diversity and the percentage of naive T cells. Age brought a roughly linear fall in TCR beta diversity measured per million T cells.

Trimming shortened V by 5 bases and J by 4 bases, and 11 bases separated the two germline ends. CDR1 and CDR2 from the germline V gene are SGHTA and FQGNSA. CDR3 length: 13 amino acids. About this clonotype: Its specificity is not known.

Using a J-beta primer mix together with a sample-barcoded 5' primer, a second PCR was run for about 6 to 12 cycles. Each single sample gave us at least 3 million CDR3-containing paired-end reads. TCRdb reprocessed the 5' RACE reads with MiXCR, giving one entry per CDR3 protein. The data contain some 1,800,000 distinct CDR3 sequences, about 39% of them seen just once; the ten biggest clones take up roughly 23%. Sequenced sample: blood. The chain has TRBV7-2 and TRBJ1-2; D is possibly TRBD1 (5 bases). This sequence was found in a human donor in good health. CDR3 region: CASSKPGGYGYTF. The CDR3 nucleotides read TGTGCCAGCAGCAAACCGGGGGGCTATGGCTACACCTTC.